This TCR beta chain derives from a study of identical twins. V lost 4 bases, J lost 0 bases, and 13 bases lay in between. Looked up from germline, CDR1 is LNHNV and CDR2 is YYDKDF (reference sequence). The CDR3 runs to 16 residues. One entry per CDR3 protein, called by TCRdb with MiXCR from the 5' RACE reads. The sample has under 350,000 distinct CDR3 sequences; 8% to 9.5% are singletons. These data were also filed under a second study, of yellow fever vaccine responses in identical twins.

The source of this sequence is a woman between 18 and 30 years old in good health. J is TRBJ1-5 and V is TRBV15; tentatively, D is TRBD1 (5 bases). Sequenced material: CD8+ T cells sorted from blood. CDR3 nucleotide sequence: TGTGCCACCAGCATGCACAGACAGTATAGCAATCAGCCCCAGCATTTT. Its protein product is CATSMHRQYSNQPQHF. The complete variable domain, with remaining parts taken from reference TRBV15 and TRBJ1-5, reads DAMVIQNPRYQVTQFGKPVTLSCSQTLNHNVMYWYQQKSSQAPKLLFHYYDKDFNNEADTPDNFQSRRPNTSFCFLDIRSPGLGDTAMYLCATSMHRQYSNQPQHFGDGTRLSIL.